The 20 T cell receptor beta chains reported below all come from one sample, sequenced in a study of early T cells in non-severe SARS-CoV-2 infection. TCRdb re-derived calls from the 5' RACE reads in MiXCR, one entry per CDR3 protein. The sample carries around 70,000 distinct CDR3 sequences, approximately 12% recorded once. The sample comprised whole blood. These receptors came from an adult who was a healthcare worker with PCR-confirmed SARS-CoV-2 infection or an uninfected control (not recorded which).

This clonotype occurred a few times. CDR3 sequence reads: CASAPGTGDYEQYF. CDR3 nucleotide sequence: TGTGCCAGCGCCCCCGGGACAGGAGATTACGAGCAGTACTTC. The J gene is TRBJ2-7, the V gene TRBV7-9; 8 positions agree with TRBD1. The V gene end was trimmed by 8 bases and the J gene end by 4 bases; junction bases not matched to a gene: 10. CDR3 size: 14 residues. Per germline, CDR1 SEHNR and CDR2 FQNEAQ (reference sequence).

There are many counts of this clonotype. The rearrangement joins TRBV25-1 to TRBJ1-2, with unresolved D. V was trimmed by 8 bases and J by 2 bases, leaving 15 bases between them. This CDR3 is 14 amino acids long. Germline V gene lookup returns CDR1 MGHDK and CDR2 SYGVNS. The CDR3 DNA follows: TGTGCCAGCCTTGATGACACGGTGAACTATGGCTACACCTTC. It specifies CASLDDTVNYGYTF.

The CDR3 DNA reads as TGTGCCAGCTCACAGGGGACAGGGGAAGAGCAGTACTTC. It encodes CASSQGTGEEQYF. The chain couples TRBV18 to TRBJ2-7; 10 bases are a match to TRBD1. This CDR3 region has 13 residues. V was clipped by 4 bases and J by 7 bases; unmatched bases: 4. The germline gives CDR1 KGHSH, CDR2 LQKENI.

CDR3 sequence (DNA): TGCGCCAGCAGCCTGGGGGCGAGGGCCAGCCGGAACGAGCAGTACTTC. Amino acids: CASSLGARASRNEQYF. The genes are TRBV4-1 and TRBJ2-7, with D maybe TRBD1 (6 bases). The length of the CDR3 is 16 residues. Trimming shortened V by 4 bases and J by 5 bases, and 21 bases separated the two germline ends. Germline values: CDR1 MGHRA, CDR2 YSYEKL.

This clonotype was seen ten or more times. This chain uses TRBV6-2 or TRBV6-3 with TRBJ1-3, with D unresolved. Deletions cut 7 bases from V and 7 bases from J, with 11 bases between. The CDR3 is 12 amino acids. Looked up from germline, CDR1 is MNHEY and CDR2 is SVGEGT. The CDR3 DNA is TGTGCCAGCACTCGTGAGAGGAACACCATATATTTT. This gives the protein CASTRERNTIYF.

This clonotype was seen repeatedly, ten times or more. The chain employs TRBV7-9 and TRBJ1-3; 7 positions agree with TRBD1. This CDR3 is 14 amino acids long. Germline assignment: CDR1 SEHNR and CDR2 FQNEAQ (reference sequence). Germline trimming cut 6 bases from V and 0 bases from J; bases unmatched to any gene: 2. The CDR3 DNA follows: TGTGCCAGCAGTCGACAGGGCTCTGGAAACACCATATATTTT. The encoded protein is CASSRQGSGNTIYF.

This clonotype was observed at least ten times. This sequence joins TRBV12-3 or TRBV12-4 and TRBJ1-3; 7 positions match TRBD1. V lost 6 bases to trimming and J lost 0 bases; unmatched junction nucleotides: 2. The CDR3 spans 14 residues. The CDR3 sequence is CASRGQSSGNTIYF. The CDR3 DNA sequence: TGTGCCAGCAGGGGACAGAGCTCTGGAAACACCATATATTTT.

This clonotype came up a few times. The V and J genes are TRBV5-1 and TRBJ2-2; D is perhaps TRBD1 (6 bases). Germline V gene sequence: CDR1 SGHRS, CDR2 YFSETQ. Deletions cut 6 bases from V and 6 bases from J, with 6 bases between. The CDR3 extends over 11 amino acids. The CDR3 region is CASTGAGELFF. For the CDR3, the DNA is TGCGCCAGCACAGGGGCCGGGGAGCTGTTTTTT.

This clonotype was picked up many times. V usage is TRBV7-9 and J usage is TRBJ2-1; 7 nucleotides line up with TRBD2. V trimming: 1 base; J trimming: 2 bases; junction bases outside the gene matches: 2. The CDR3 has 15 amino acids. Germline V gene data show CDR1 as SEHNR and CDR2 as FQNEAQ (reference sequence). CDR3 region: CASSLDGGAYNEQFF. The CDR3 DNA follows: TGTGCCAGCAGCTTAGATGGGGGGGCCTACAATGAGCAGTTCTTC.

This clonotype was detected ten times or more. The chain couples TRBV12-3 or TRBV12-4 to TRBJ2-7; the match to TRBD1 covers 11 bases. This CDR3 spans 15 amino acids. V was pared by 3 bases and J by 7 bases, with 8 bases of the junction left unmatched. The CDR3 DNA is TGTGCCAGCAGTTTGACCTGGACAGGGGGCGATGAGCAGTACTTC. Residues: CASSLTWTGGDEQYF.

This clonotype was counted a few times. This chain connects TRBV2 to TRBJ1-6, with 8 nucleotides matching TRBD1. The CDR3 covers 13 residues. Germline loops: CDR1 SNHLY, CDR2 FYNNEI. Trimming removed 7 bases from V and 10 bases from J; junction bases left unmatched: 6. DNA for the CDR3: TGTGCCAGCATGCGGACAGGGAGATCACCCCTCCACTTT. Its protein is CASMRTGRSPLHF. The whole variable domain, filled in from reference TRBV2 and TRBJ1-6, reads EPEVTQTPSHQVTQMGQEVILRCVPISNHLYFYWYRQILGQKVEFLVSFYNNEISEKSEIFDDQFSVERPDGSNFTLKIRSTKLEDSAMYFCASMRTGRSPLHFGNGTRLTVT.

The genes are TRBV10-1 and TRBJ2-3, with TRBD2 matching over 11 bases. J gave up 0 bases and V 4 bases, and 3 bases lay outside the gene matches. The CDR3 contains 16 residues. From germline, CDR1 is WNHNN and CDR2 SYGVQD (reference sequence). CDR3 nucleotides: TGCGCCAGCAGTGTAGGGACTAGCGGAAGCACAGATACGCAGTATTTT. Encoded protein: CASSVGTSGSTDTQYF.

This clonotype was counted only a few times. The gene calls are TRBV5-1 and TRBJ2-5; TRBD1 matches at 7 bases. Germline-derived CDR1 and CDR2 are SGHRS and YFSETQ. The CDR3 consists of 14 residues. Unmatched junction bases numbered 3, after V lost 0 bases and J lost 4 bases. CDR3 protein: CASSLDGTVETQYF. In DNA form, the CDR3 reads TGCGCCAGCAGCTTGGACGGGACAGTAGAGACCCAGTACTTC.

This clonotype was counted between two and nine times. V is TRBV7-9 and J is TRBJ1-2; D is unresolved. Germline V gene sequence: CDR1 SEHNR, CDR2 FQNEAQ (reference sequence). CDR3 length: 13 residues. Trimming removed 5 bases from V and 2 bases from J, with 9 bases in between. The CDR3 spells CASSIPENYGYTF. The CDR3 DNA reads as TGTGCCAGCAGCATTCCAGAAAACTATGGCTACACCTTC.

This chain connects TRBV20-1 to TRBJ2-3, with D perhaps TRBD2 (5 bases). Germline-derived CDR1 and CDR2 are DFQATT and SNEGSKA (reference sequence). Trimming removed 1 base from V and 3 bases from J, with 17 bases in between. The CDR3 contains 16 residues. CDR3 sequence: CSARVLPRTPTDTQYF. For the CDR3, the DNA is TGCAGTGCTAGAGTACTCCCCCGGACTCCAACAGATACGCAGTATTTT.

This chain uses TRBV6-6 with TRBJ1-1; a weak D match, TRBD1 (5 bases). The V end lost 8 bases, the J end lost 2 bases, and 27 bases lay between the germline ends. This CDR3 has 18 amino acids. CDR1 is MNHNY and CDR2 is SVGAGI in the germline V gene (reference sequence). CDR3 DNA: TGTGCCAGCGGAATTCGCTCCGGGACGGGGGACCGAAACACTGAAGCTTTCTTT. Its protein is CASGIRSGTGDRNTEAFF.

This rearrangement joins TRBV11-2 to TRBJ2-1; 8 bases map to TRBD2. The CDR3 runs 17 residues. J was trimmed by 4 bases and V by 4 bases; bases with no gene match: 12. Germline V gene lookup returns CDR1 SGHAT and CDR2 FQNNGV. DNA of the CDR3: TGTGCCAGCAGCTATACCCTGACGGGAGGGGCTTACAATGAGCAGTTCTTC. It translates to CASSYTLTGGAYNEQFF.

This clonotype was counted only a few times. The chain is built from TRBV2 and TRBJ2-6, with 10 bases matching TRBD1. This CDR3 is built from 18 residues. CDR1 SNHLY and CDR2 FYNNEI come from the germline V gene. After removal of 6 bases from V and 1 base from J, the junction contained 9 bases not matched to a gene. The CDR3 spells CASRPGTGVSSGANVLTF. The DNA of the CDR3 is TGTGCCAGCAGACCCGGGACAGGGGTTTCTTCTGGGGCCAACGTCCTGACTTTC. The variable domain in full, with the rest retrieved from reference TRBV2 and TRBJ2-6, is EPEVTQTPSHQVTQMGQEVILRCVPISNHLYFYWYRQILGQKVEFLVSFYNNEISEKSEIFDDQFSVERPDGSNFTLKIRSTKLEDSAMYFCASRPGTGVSSGANVLTFGAGSRLTVL.

The chain couples TRBV3-1 to TRBJ1-2, with D possibly matching TRBD1 (6 bases). Germline assignment: CDR1 LGHDT and CDR2 YNNKEL (reference sequence). V lost 0 bases and J lost 7, with 18 bases in between. The CDR3 loop spans 16 amino acids. CDR3 sequence: CASSQDTGQFTRGYTF. CDR3 in DNA: TGTGCCAGCAGCCAAGATACCGGACAGTTTACGCGTGGCTACACCTTC.

This clonotype was counted many times. CDR3 DNA sequence: TGTGCCAGCAGCCTGGGACTAGCGGGAGTGAATGAGCAGTTCTTC. Translation gives CASSLGLAGVNEQFF. The V and J genes are TRBV7-2 and TRBJ2-1; 14 bases align to TRBD2. V gave up 5 bases and J gave up 7 bases; unmatched junction bases: 4. Looked up from germline, CDR1 is SGHTA and CDR2 is FQGNSA. The CDR3 consists of 15 residues.